These T cell receptor beta chains were read from a single sample in a study of beta chain features in type 1 diabetes. The data were produced by immunoSEQ multiplex PCR, yet TCRdb's version contains in-frame clones alone and is incomplete. The sample records hundreds of thousands of clones, roughly 70% being singletons. Sequencing used naive CD4+ T cells from blood. These receptor sequences come from a man aged 25-45 years in good health. The CDR3 runs from the conserved cysteine through the conserved F or W. Fields, in order: clone size, D gene, J gene, V gene, CDR3 DNA, CDR3 protein. D genes are given only for firm matches. Rows give clone size only sometimes, using once, few, many, or a class for an expanded clone.

clone size: NA
D gene: TRBD1
J gene: TRBJ2-1
V gene: TRBV5-1
CDR3 DNA: TGCGCCAGCAGCGGGACAGGGATGGGAAATGAGCAGTTCTTC
CDR3 protein: CASSGTGMGNEQFF

clone size: few
D gene: NA
J gene: TRBJ2-3
V gene: TRBV30
CDR3 DNA: TGTGCCTGGAGTATCACTACTAGCTCCACAGATACGCAGTATTTT
CDR3 protein: CAWSITTSSTDTQYF

clone size: NA
D gene: TRBD2
J gene: TRBJ2-3
V gene: TRBV5-1
CDR3 DNA: TGCGCCAGCAGCTTGGAACTAGCGGGCGATACGCAGTATTTT
CDR3 protein: CASSLELAGDTQYF

clone size: NA
D gene: NA
J gene: TRBJ2-1
V gene: TRBV29-1
CDR3 DNA: TGCAGCGTTGAAGGGGGCAGCTCCTACAATGAGCAGTTCTTC
CDR3 protein: CSVEGGSSYNEQFF

clone size: once
D gene: NA
J gene: TRBJ2-7
V gene: TRBV28
CDR3 DNA: TGTGCCAGCAGTTTCCCCTCCGAGCAGTACTTC
CDR3 protein: CASSFPSEQYF

clone size: NA
D gene: NA
J gene: TRBJ2-2
V gene: TRBV7-2
CDR3 DNA: TGTGCCAGCAGCTTAGTAGCGTCGAACACCGGGGAGCTGTTTTTT
CDR3 protein: CASSLVASNTGELFF

clone size: NA
D gene: NA
J gene: TRBJ2-7
V gene: TRBV2
CDR3 DNA: TGTGCCAGCAGCGAGGACACCTACGAGCAGTACTTC
CDR3 protein: CASSEDTYEQYF

clone size: few
D gene: NA
J gene: TRBJ1-2
V gene: TRBV5-6
CDR3 DNA: TGTGCCAGCAGCTTCACATTTGGCGGCTACACCTTC
CDR3 protein: CASSFTFGGYTF

clone size: NA
D gene: NA
J gene: TRBJ2-1
V gene: TRBV7-2
CDR3 DNA: TGTGCCAGCAGCCTAGGAAGGGGGAGCAATGAGCAGTTCTTC
CDR3 protein: CASSLGRGSNEQFF

clone size: once
D gene: NA
J gene: TRBJ2-7
V gene: TRBV27
CDR3 DNA: TGTGCCAGCAGTATCCCCGGGACTCACGGGTACGAGCAGTACTTC
CDR3 protein: CASSIPGTHGYEQYF

clone size: NA
D gene: NA
J gene: TRBJ2-1
V gene: TRBV11-2
CDR3 DNA: TGTGCCAGCAGCTTAGAAGGGGCAGGCCCCTCGGGGTTCTTC
CDR3 protein: CASSLEGAGPSGFF

clone size: few
D gene: NA
J gene: TRBJ2-1
V gene: TRBV7-2
CDR3 DNA: TGTGCCAGCAGCCGTGGGGGTGAGCAGTTCTTC
CDR3 protein: CASSRGGEQFF

clone size: NA
D gene: NA
J gene: TRBJ1-1
V gene: TRBV2
CDR3 DNA: TGTGCCAGCAGTGAGGGAGTTTCCCTCACTGAAGCTTTCTTT
CDR3 protein: CASSEGVSLTEAFF

clone size: NA
D gene: NA
J gene: TRBJ1-2
V gene: TRBV7-8
CDR3 DNA: TGTGCCAGCAGCTTAGCCCGGTTTGGGGGCTATGGCTACACCTTC
CDR3 protein: CASSLARFGGYGYTF

clone size: once
D gene: NA
J gene: TRBJ1-1
V gene: TRBV30
CDR3 DNA: TGTGCCTGGAGTAGAGACAAGTCTGAAGCTTTCTTT
CDR3 protein: CAWSRDKSEAFF

clone size: NA
D gene: NA
J gene: TRBJ1-2
V gene: TRBV6-5
CDR3 DNA: TGTGCCAGCAGTAATGTAGCTAACTATGGCTACACCTTC
CDR3 protein: CASSNVANYGYTF

clone size: NA
D gene: NA
J gene: TRBJ2-3
V gene: TRBV6-5
CDR3 DNA: TGTGCCAGCAGGAGAGCGTCTAGCACAGATACGCAGTATTTT
CDR3 protein: CASRRASSTDTQYF

clone size: NA
D gene: TRBD1
J gene: TRBJ1-4
V gene: TRBV4-1
CDR3 DNA: TGCGCCAGCAGCCAACCGGGACAGGGGTCGTGGAAACTGTTTTTT
CDR3 protein: CASSQPGQGSWKLFF

clone size: NA
D gene: NA
J gene: TRBJ2-3
V gene: TRBV9
CDR3 DNA: TGTGCCAGCAGCGTAGCTACGTCGAGTTATAATACGCAGTATTTT
CDR3 protein: CASSVATSSYNTQYF

clone size: NA
D gene: TRBD2
J gene: TRBJ2-3
V gene: TRBV25-1
CDR3 DNA: TGTGCCAGCAGTCGCCTAGCGGGATACAGCACAGATACGCAGTATTTT
CDR3 protein: CASSRLAGYSTDTQYF

clone size: NA
D gene: TRBD1
J gene: TRBJ2-7
V gene: TRBV18
CDR3 DNA: TGTGCCAGCTCACGAACGGCACAGGGGGGTTACGAGCAGTACTTC
CDR3 protein: CASSRTAQGGYEQYF

clone size: NA
D gene: TRBD2
J gene: TRBJ2-7
V gene: TRBV5-4
CDR3 DNA: TGTGCCAGCAGCTCCCCGGCGGGGGGGCTCTACGAGCAGTACTTC
CDR3 protein: CASSSPAGGLYEQYF

clone size: NA
D gene: TRBD2
J gene: TRBJ2-1
V gene: TRBV29-1
CDR3 DNA: TGCAGCGGGACGACTAGCGGCTCCTACAATGAGCAGCTCTTC
CDR3 protein: CSGTTSGSYNEQLF

clone size: NA
D gene: NA
J gene: TRBJ2-5
V gene: TRBV29-1
CDR3 DNA: TGCAGCGTTGGACAGGGAGGGGAGACCCAGTACTTC
CDR3 protein: CSVGQGGETQYF

clone size: NA
D gene: TRBD2
J gene: TRBJ2-7
V gene: TRBV2
CDR3 DNA: TGTGCCAGCAGTGACCTCCGGGGGGTGTGGCAGTACTTC
CDR3 protein: CASSDLRGVWQYF

clone size: NA
D gene: NA
J gene: TRBJ1-1
V gene: TRBV30
CDR3 DNA: TGTGCCTGGAGTGTACGAGGGAACACTGAAGCTTTCTTT
CDR3 protein: CAWSVRGNTEAFF

clone size: NA
D gene: NA
J gene: TRBJ2-1
V gene: TRBV29-1
CDR3 DNA: TGCAGCGTTGAAGGGGGCCCCTCCTACAATGAGCAGTTCTTC
CDR3 protein: CSVEGGPSYNEQFF

clone size: NA
D gene: TRBD2
J gene: TRBJ2-1
V gene: TRBV9
CDR3 DNA: TGTGCCAGCAGCGGCGGGAGGGCCAGCTACAATGAGCAGTTCTTC
CDR3 protein: CASSGGRASYNEQFF

clone size: NA
D gene: NA
J gene: TRBJ2-7
V gene: TRBV7-9
CDR3 DNA: TGTGCCAGCAGCTTTATCCCCTGGGAGCAGTACTTC
CDR3 protein: CASSFIPWEQYF

clone size: NA
D gene: NA
J gene: TRBJ1-4
V gene: TRBV10-3
CDR3 DNA: TGTGCCATCTCCCGAGGGGACGAAAAACTGTTTTTT
CDR3 protein: CAISRGDEKLFF